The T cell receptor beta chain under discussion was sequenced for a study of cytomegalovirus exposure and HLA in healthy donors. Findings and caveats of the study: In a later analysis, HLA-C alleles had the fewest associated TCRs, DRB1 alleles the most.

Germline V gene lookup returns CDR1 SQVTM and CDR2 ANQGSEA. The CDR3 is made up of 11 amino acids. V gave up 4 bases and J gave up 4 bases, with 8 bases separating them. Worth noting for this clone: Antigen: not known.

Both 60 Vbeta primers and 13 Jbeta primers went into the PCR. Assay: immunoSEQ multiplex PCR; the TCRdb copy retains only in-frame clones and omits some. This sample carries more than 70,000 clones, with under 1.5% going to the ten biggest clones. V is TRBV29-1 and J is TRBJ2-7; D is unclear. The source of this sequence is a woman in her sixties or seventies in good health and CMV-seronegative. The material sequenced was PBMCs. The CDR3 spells CSVVADYEQYF. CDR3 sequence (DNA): TGCAGCGTTGTCGCAGATTACGAGCAGTACTTC.